The clone carrying this TCR beta chain was picked up many times. No antigen is known for it. This record comes from a study of blood T cells in healthy people across ages. Every participating donor contributed approximately 10 milliliters of peripheral blood through a draw. The CDR3 has 14 amino acids. Per the germline V gene, CDR1 is SNHLY and CDR2 is FYNNEI. Trimming shortened V by 3 bases and J by 4 bases, and 11 bases separated the two germline ends. Together with a sample-barcoded 5' primer, a J-beta primer mix was included in a second PCR lasting about 6 to 11 cycles. TCRdb fed the 5' RACE reads into MiXCR, producing one record per CDR3 protein. The table shows 850,000 to 1,100,000 distinct CDR3 sequences, with around two fifths occurring only once. Findings and limits, study-wide: When set beside aged donors, long-lived donors presented more naive CD4+ cells and higher diversity. The diversity estimates, figures obtained from one million T cells, were considered underestimates.

Sequencing was carried out using blood. This TCR was sampled from a man between 18 and 29 years old in good health. The chain combines TRBV2 with TRBJ2-3; D uncertain. The chain's CDR3 is CASSEASVADTQYF. The CDR3 nucleotides read TGTGCCAGCAGTGAGGCCAGCGTAGCAGATACGCAGTATTTT.